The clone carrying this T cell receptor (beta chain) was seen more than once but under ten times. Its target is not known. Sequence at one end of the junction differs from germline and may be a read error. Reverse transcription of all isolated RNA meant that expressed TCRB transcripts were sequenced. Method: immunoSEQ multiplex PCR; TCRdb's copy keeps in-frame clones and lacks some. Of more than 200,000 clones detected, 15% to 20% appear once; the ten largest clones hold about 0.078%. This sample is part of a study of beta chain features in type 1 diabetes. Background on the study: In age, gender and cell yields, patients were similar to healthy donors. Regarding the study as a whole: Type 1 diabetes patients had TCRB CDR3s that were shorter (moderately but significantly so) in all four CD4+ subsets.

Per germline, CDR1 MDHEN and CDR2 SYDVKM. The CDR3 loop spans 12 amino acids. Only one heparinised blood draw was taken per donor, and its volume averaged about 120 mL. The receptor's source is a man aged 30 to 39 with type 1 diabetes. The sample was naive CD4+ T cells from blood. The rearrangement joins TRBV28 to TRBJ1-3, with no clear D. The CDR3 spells CASSSRTAIGEF. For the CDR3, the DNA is TGTGCCAGCAGTTCTCGGACTGCGATTGGAGAATTT.